What follows is one T cell receptor beta chain and its context. The data stem from a study of T-cell reconstitution after alpha-beta-depleted transplantation in children. The authors prepared the TCRbeta library with unique molecular identifiers. TCRdb independently ran MiXCR on the PCR reads; one entry per CDR3 protein. The sample includes 190,000 or so distinct CDR3 sequences, roughly 7.5% seen only once; the top ten take approximately 2.9%. CDR1 is MNHEY, CDR2 SVGEGT, per germline. The CDR3 sequence is 12 residues long. V lost 6 bases to trimming and J lost 6 bases, with 12 bases between them. The specimen was PBMCs from the stem cell graft donor, collected from the stem cell graft. The chain has TRBV6-2 or TRBV6-3 and TRBJ2-7; no reliable D call. The source is a human donor who donated a stem cell graft to a child with Wiskott-Aldrich syndrome. DNA for the CDR3: TGTGCCAGCAGCATCCATCCGCGCGAGCAGTACTTC. Its translation: CASSIHPREQYF.